The entry below gives a single T cell receptor beta chain sequence along with its context. This record comes from a study of T cell changes during pregnancy in multiple sclerosis. This CDR3 has 14 amino acids. Germline assignment: CDR1 SGHKS and CDR2 YYEKEE (reference sequence). The V end was cut by 1 base, the J end by 4 bases, with 10 bases between. Assay: immunoSEQ multiplex PCR; the TCRdb copy retains only in-frame clones and omits some. The table lists roughly 30,000 clones, roughly 87% of them singletons. This TCR was sampled from a female donor with multiple sclerosis, enrolled in a pregnancy study. The material was CD8+ T cells from peripheral blood mononuclear cells, obtained in the first trimester of pregnancy. The chain uses TRBV5-5 and TRBJ2-3, with D perhaps TRBD2 (6 bases). CDR3 sequence: CASSLLAGSDTQYF. The CDR3 bases are TGTGCCAGCAGCTTGCTCGCGGGGTCAGATACGCAGTATTTT.